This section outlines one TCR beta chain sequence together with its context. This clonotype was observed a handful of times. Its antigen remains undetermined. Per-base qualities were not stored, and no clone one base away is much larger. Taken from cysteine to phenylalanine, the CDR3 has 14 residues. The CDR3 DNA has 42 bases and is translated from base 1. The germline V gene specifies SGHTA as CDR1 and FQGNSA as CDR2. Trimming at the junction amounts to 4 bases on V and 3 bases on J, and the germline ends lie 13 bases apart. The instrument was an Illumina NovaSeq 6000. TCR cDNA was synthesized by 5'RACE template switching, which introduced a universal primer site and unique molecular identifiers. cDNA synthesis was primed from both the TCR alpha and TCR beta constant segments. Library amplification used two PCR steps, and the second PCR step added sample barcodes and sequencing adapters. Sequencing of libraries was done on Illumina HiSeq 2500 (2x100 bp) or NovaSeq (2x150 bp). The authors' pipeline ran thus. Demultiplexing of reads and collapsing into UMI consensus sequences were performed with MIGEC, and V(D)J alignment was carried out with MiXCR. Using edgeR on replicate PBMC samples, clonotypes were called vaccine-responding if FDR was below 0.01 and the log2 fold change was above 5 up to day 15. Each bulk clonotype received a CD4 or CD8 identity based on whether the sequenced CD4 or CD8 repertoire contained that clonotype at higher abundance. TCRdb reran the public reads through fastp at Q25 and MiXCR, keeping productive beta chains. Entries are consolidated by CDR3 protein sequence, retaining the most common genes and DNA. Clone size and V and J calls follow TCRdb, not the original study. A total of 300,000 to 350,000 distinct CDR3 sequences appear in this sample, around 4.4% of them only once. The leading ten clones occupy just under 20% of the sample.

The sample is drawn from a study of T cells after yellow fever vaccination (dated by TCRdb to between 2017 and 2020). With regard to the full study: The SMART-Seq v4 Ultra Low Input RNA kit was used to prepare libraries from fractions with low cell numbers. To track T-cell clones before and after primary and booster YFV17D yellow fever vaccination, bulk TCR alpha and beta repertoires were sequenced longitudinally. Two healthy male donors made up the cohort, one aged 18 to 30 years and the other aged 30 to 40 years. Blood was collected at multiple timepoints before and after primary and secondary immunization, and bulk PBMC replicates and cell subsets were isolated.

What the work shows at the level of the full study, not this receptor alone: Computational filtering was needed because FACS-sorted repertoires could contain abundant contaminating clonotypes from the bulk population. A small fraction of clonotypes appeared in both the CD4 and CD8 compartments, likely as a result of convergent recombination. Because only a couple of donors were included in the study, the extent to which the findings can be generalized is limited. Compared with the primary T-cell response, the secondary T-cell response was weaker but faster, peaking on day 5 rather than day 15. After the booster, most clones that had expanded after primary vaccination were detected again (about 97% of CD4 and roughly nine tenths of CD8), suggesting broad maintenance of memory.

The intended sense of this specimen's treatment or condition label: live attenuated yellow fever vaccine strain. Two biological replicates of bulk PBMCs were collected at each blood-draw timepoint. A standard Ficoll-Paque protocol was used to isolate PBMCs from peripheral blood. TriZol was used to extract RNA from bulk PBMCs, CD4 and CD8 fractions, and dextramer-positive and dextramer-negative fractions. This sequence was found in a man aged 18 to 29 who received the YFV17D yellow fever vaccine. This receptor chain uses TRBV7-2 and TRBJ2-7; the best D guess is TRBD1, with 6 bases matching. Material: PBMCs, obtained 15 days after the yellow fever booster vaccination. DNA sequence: TGTGCCAGCAGCTCAGAATCGGACAGCTACGAGCAGTACTTC. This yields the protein CASSSESDSYEQYF.